These T cell receptor beta chains were read from a single sample in a study of Graves' ophthalmopathy and Graves' hyperthyroidism. TCRdb re-called the multiplex PCR reads with MiXCR, one entry per CDR3 protein. The sample lists 300,000 to 350,000 distinct CDR3 sequences, 17% seen once, with 10% to 15% in the top ten. What was sequenced was peripheral blood. The receptor source for this set is an adult man with Graves' ophthalmopathy. Both conserved end residues are part of each CDR3. D genes are given only for firm matches. Not every row has a clone size; where given, it reads once, few, many or a size class.

J gene: TRBJ1-1
V gene: TRBV5-1
clone size: many
D gene: .
CDR3 DNA: TGCGCCAGCACCACGAACGCCGGAACGAACACTGAAGCTTTCTTT
CDR3 protein: CASTTNAGTNTEAFF

J gene: TRBJ1-5
V gene: TRBV6-1
clone size: .
D gene: .
CDR3 DNA: TGTGCCAGCAGTGACAGGGCTGGATTCAATCAGCCCCAGCATTTT
CDR3 protein: CASSDRAGFNQPQHF

J gene: TRBJ1-2
V gene: TRBV5-1
clone size: .
D gene: TRBD1
CDR3 DNA: TGCGCCAGCAGCGTCGGACAGGGGGCGGGTGTCTATGGCTACACCTTC
CDR3 protein: CASSVGQGAGVYGYTF

J gene: TRBJ2-7
V gene: TRBV28
clone size: many
D gene: TRBD1
CDR3 DNA: TGTGCCAGCAGTTTACCCCTGACAGGGGGCAAACGATCCTACGAGCAGTACTTC
CDR3 protein: CASSLPLTGGKRSYEQYF

J gene: TRBJ2-7
V gene: TRBV7-2
clone size: .
D gene: .
CDR3 DNA: TGTGCCAGCAGCTCGGCCTCCTTCGAGCAGTACTTC
CDR3 protein: CASSSASFEQYF

J gene: TRBJ1-6
V gene: TRBV5-1
clone size: many
D gene: .
CDR3 DNA: TGCGCCAGCAGCTTGGGACAGTACGTGAATTCACCCCTCCACTTT
CDR3 protein: CASSLGQYVNSPLHF

J gene: TRBJ2-7
V gene: TRBV18
clone size: many
D gene: .
CDR3 DNA: TGTGCCAGCTCACCACCCTCGGAGGGGGATCGGCGGCAGTACTTC
CDR3 protein: CASSPPSEGDRRQYF

J gene: TRBJ1-2
V gene: TRBV30
clone size: many
D gene: .
CDR3 DNA: TGTGCCTGGAGGGGGACGGCTGAGGGTGGCTACACCTTC
CDR3 protein: CAWRGTAEGGYTF

J gene: TRBJ1-5
V gene: TRBV27
clone size: many
D gene: .
CDR3 DNA: TGTGCCAGCAGTTTGTCGGGAGCCCTTAGTCAGCCCCAGCATTTT
CDR3 protein: CASSLSGALSQPQHF

J gene: TRBJ1-1
V gene: TRBV6-5
clone size: .
D gene: .
CDR3 DNA: TGTGCCAGCAGTTCCGGGACAACTTCATCTGAAGCTTTCTTT
CDR3 protein: CASSSGTTSSEAFF

J gene: TRBJ2-7
V gene: TRBV12-3/TRBV12-4
clone size: many
D gene: .
CDR3 DNA: TGTGCCAGCAGTCCTAGGGTATCTGGCGAGCAGTACTTC
CDR3 protein: CASSPRVSGEQYF

J gene: TRBJ1-1
V gene: TRBV4-1
clone size: many
D gene: .
CDR3 DNA: TGCGCCAGCAGCCCCCTATTGAAGGGCGGTGAAGCTTTCTTT
CDR3 protein: CASSPLLKGGEAFF

J gene: TRBJ1-1
V gene: TRBV2
clone size: .
D gene: .
CDR3 DNA: TGTGCCAGCAGTGAAGCTAGGGGGGGTGAAGCTTTCTTT
CDR3 protein: CASSEARGGEAFF

J gene: TRBJ2-7
V gene: TRBV20-1
clone size: many
D gene: TRBD1
CDR3 DNA: TGCAGTGCTAAAGGGACAGGGGGTCTCTGGAGCAGCACCTACGAGCAGTACTTC
CDR3 protein: CSAKGTGGLWSSTYEQYF

J gene: TRBJ2-7
V gene: TRBV11-1
clone size: many
D gene: .
CDR3 DNA: TGTGCCAGCAGCCGATCGGGGACGACCCTCGGAGTGAACGAGCAGTACTTC
CDR3 protein: CASSRSGTTLGVNEQYF

J gene: TRBJ1-2
V gene: TRBV6-5
clone size: many
D gene: .
CDR3 DNA: TGTGCCAGCCGACCGTGGTCAACCGATTATGGCTACACCTTC
CDR3 protein: CASRPWSTDYGYTF

J gene: TRBJ1-5
V gene: TRBV7-2
clone size: many
D gene: .
CDR3 DNA: TGTGCCAGCAGCTTAGAGGTCAATCAGCCCCAGCATTTT
CDR3 protein: CASSLEVNQPQHF